Shown below are 14 T cell receptor beta chains from a single sample sequenced in a study of blood T cells in healthy people across ages. The use of a sample-barcoded 5' primer and a J-beta primer mix characterized a second PCR of about 6 to 11 cycles. In TCRdb, the 5' RACE reads were re-called with MiXCR into one record per CDR3 protein. Of 1,300,000 or so distinct CDR3 sequences detected, almost 60% appear once; the ten largest clones hold 6.5% to 8.5%. The sequencing sample was made of blood. Every receptor here comes from a man between 18 and 35 years old in good health.

This clonotype has a handful of counts. This chain links TRBV29-1 with TRBJ2-2, with a tentative D call TRBD1 (5 bases). The V and J ends lost 1 base and 5 bases respectively, with 11 bases between them. Germline CDR1 is SQVTM and CDR2 is ANQGSEA. The CDR3 runs to 14 residues. The CDR3 DNA sequence: TGCAGCGTTGAAGGGGGCGGATTTACCGGGGAGCTGTTTTTT. Amino acids: CSVEGGGFTGELFF.

The J gene is TRBJ2-3, the V gene TRBV9, with TRBD1 matching 10 bases. J lost 1 base, V lost 2 bases, and 7 bases had no gene match. The CDR3 runs to 17 residues. Germline CDR1 reads SGDLS; CDR2 reads YYNGEE. CDR3 protein: CASSVQAGTGGTDTQYF. The CDR3 DNA reads TGTGCCAGCAGCGTGCAAGCCGGGACAGGGGGCACAGATACGCAGTATTTT.

The chain is built from TRBV29-1 and TRBJ2-1, with D perhaps matching TRBD1 (6 bases). This CDR3 is built from 12 residues. V gave up 2 bases and J gave up 8 bases, with 10 bases separating them. Per germline, CDR1 SQVTM and CDR2 ANQGSEA. The CDR3, as DNA: TGCAGCGTTGAAAGACAGGAGGATGAGCAGTTCTTC. This sequence encodes CSVERQEDEQFF.

The genes are TRBV21-1 and TRBJ1-1. TRBV21-1 represents a pseudogene. The CDR3 is 11 residues long. CDR3 residues: CASSPRVGAFF. The CDR3 DNA follows: TGTGCCAGCAGCCCTAGGGTCGGAGCTTTCTTT.

This clonotype was detected only once. The chain is built from TRBV7-2 and TRBJ2-7; D remains unclear. Per the germline V gene, CDR1 is SGHTA and CDR2 is FQGNSA. V lost 3 bases and J 5 bases, leaving 17 bases between the germline ends. This CDR3 region has 15 residues. CDR3 sequence reads: CASSFQDEAPNEQYF. For the CDR3, the DNA is TGTGCCAGCAGCTTTCAGGACGAAGCCCCCAACGAGCAGTACTTC. Filled out from reference TRBV7-2 and TRBJ2-7, the complete variable domain reads GAGVSQSPSNKVTEKGKDVELRCDPISGHTALYWYRQSLGQGLEFLIYFQGNSAPDKSGLPSDRFSAERTGGSVSTLTIQRTQQEDSAVYLCASSFQDEAPNEQYFGPGTRLTVT.

Of note for this clonotype: It is unclear where the CDR3 begins or ends on the DNA, so no DNA is shown, and the CDR3 is as TCRdb lists it. V gene TRBV21-1 combines with J gene TRBJ2-3; the table's D call of TRBD2 was not tested on the DNA. TRBV21-1 is a listed pseudogene. The CDR3 contains 16 residues when both ends are counted. CDR3 in amino acids: CASSKVASGSTDTQYF.

The chain employs TRBV7-9 and TRBJ2-1; D may be TRBD2 (5 bases). Germline V gene sequence: CDR1 SEHNR, CDR2 FQNEAQ (reference sequence). Trimming left V 5 bases short and J 4 bases short, with 18 bases between. There are 16 residues in the CDR3. This CDR3 reads CASSPALSERYNEQFF. The CDR3 DNA reads TGTGCCAGCAGCCCCGCTTTGAGCGAGCGGTACAATGAGCAGTTCTTC.

This chain joins TRBV20-1 and TRBJ2-1; D may match TRBD1 or TRBD2 (5 bases each). Germline loops: CDR1 DFQATT, CDR2 SNEGSKA (reference sequence). The CDR3 is 15 amino acids. The V end was cut by 8 bases, the J end by 2 bases, with 19 bases between. CDR3 amino acids: CSTAPPGPAYNEQFF. The CDR3 bases are TGCAGTACTGCGCCCCCGGGACCAGCCTACAATGAGCAGTTCTTC.

As for this clonotype: An end of the junction differs from the germline gene, which may be a read error. The CDR3: CASSLPRPGTRANYGCTF. CDR3 coding DNA: TGTGCCAGCAGCCTCCCGCGCCCGGGCACCCGAGCTAACTATGGCTGCACCTTC. The genes are TRBV11-2 and TRBJ1-2; D is unclear. From germline, CDR1 is SGHAT and CDR2 FQNNGV. This CDR3 comprises 18 residues.

The chain uses TRBV5-1 and TRBJ2-1, with 11 bases matching TRBD1. This CDR3 comprises 15 residues. Germline CDR1 and CDR2: SGHRS and YFSETQ. V shed 2 bases and J 7 bases; nucleotides not matched to a gene: 5. The CDR3 nucleotides read TGCGCCAGCAGCTTTGTAGGACAGGGGGCGAATGAGCAGTTCTTC. It codes for CASSFVGQGANEQFF. The full variable domain, rest sourced from reference TRBV5-1 and TRBJ2-1, is KAGVTQTPRYLIKTRGQQVTLSCSPISGHRSVSWYQQTPGQGLQFLFEYFSETQRNKGNFPGRFSGRQFSNSRSEMNVSTLELGDSALYLCASSFVGQGANEQFFGPGTRLTVL.

The chain is built from TRBV5-1 and TRBJ1-2; D is uncertain. This CDR3 comprises 11 residues. Germline V gene lookup returns CDR1 SGHRS and CDR2 YFSETQ. Trimming removed 4 bases at V and 7 bases at J, with 8 bases between. The CDR3 DNA is TGCGCCAGCAGCCTGGACGCTGGCTACACCTTC. Encoded protein: CASSLDAGYTF.

The chain combines TRBV4-1 with TRBJ2-2; D tentatively reads TRBD1 or TRBD2 (5 bases each). Trimming shortened V by 1 base and J by 0 bases, and 12 bases separated the two germline ends. The CDR3 loop spans 17 amino acids. Germline-derived CDR1 and CDR2 are MGHRA and YSYEKL. The CDR3 loop reads CASSQVVRGPNTGELFF. In nucleotides, the CDR3 is TGCGCCAGCAGCCAAGTGGTCCGGGGCCCGAACACCGGGGAGCTGTTTTTT.

This clonotype was seen a handful of times. The chain is built from TRBV20-1 and TRBJ2-5; TRBD2 aligns across 10 bases. Germline CDR1 is DFQATT and CDR2 is SNEGSKA (reference sequence). The CDR3 contains 16 residues. J gave up 1 base and V 3 bases, and 8 bases lay outside the gene matches. The CDR3 here is CSASSLAGEIQETQYF. CDR3 in DNA: TGCAGTGCTAGTAGTCTAGCGGGGGAAATCCAAGAGACCCAGTACTTC.

The gene calls are TRBV11-2 and TRBJ2-7, with TRBD2 identical over 8 bases. This CDR3 region has 16 residues. The trim removed 0 bases at V and 2 bases at J, leaving 6 bases unmatched. Germline CDR1 and CDR2: SGHAT and FQNNGV. Written as DNA, the CDR3 is TGTGCCAGCAGCTTAGATTTCCGGGGGGGTGCCTACGAGCAGTACTTC. This gives the protein CASSLDFRGGAYEQYF.